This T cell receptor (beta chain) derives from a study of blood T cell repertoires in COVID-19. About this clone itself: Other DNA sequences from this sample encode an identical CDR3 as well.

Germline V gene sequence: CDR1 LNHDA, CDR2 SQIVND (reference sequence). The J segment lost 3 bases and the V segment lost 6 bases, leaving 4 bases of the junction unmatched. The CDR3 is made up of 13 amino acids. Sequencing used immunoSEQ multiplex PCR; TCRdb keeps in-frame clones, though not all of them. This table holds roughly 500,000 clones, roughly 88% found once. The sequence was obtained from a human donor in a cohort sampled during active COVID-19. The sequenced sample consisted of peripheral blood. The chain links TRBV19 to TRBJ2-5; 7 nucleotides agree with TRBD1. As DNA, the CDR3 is TGTGCCAGTAGCAGAGACAGGGAAGAGACCCAGTACTTC. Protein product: CASSRDREETQYF.